This passage covers 8 T cell receptor beta chains from one sample sequenced in a study of T cell responses to AZD1222 COVID-19 vaccine. Libraries were prepared by immunoSEQ multiplex PCR; TCRdb keeps only in-frame clonotypes and omits some of them. The sample lists about 110,000 clones; roughly nine tenths were seen once. The material was peripheral blood, obtained on day 0 of AZD1222 vaccination. Receptors were obtained from an adult in good health.

This clone was seen only a few times. This sequence joins TRBV18 and TRBJ1-6; tentatively, D is TRBD1 (5 bases). V lost 4 bases to trimming and J lost 8 bases, with 15 bases between them. This CDR3 has 15 residues. The germline V gene encodes CDR1 KGHSH and CDR2 LQKENI. The CDR3 spells CASSQVGAADSPLHF. CDR3 DNA sequence: TGTGCCAGCTCACAGGTAGGGGCCGCAGATTCACCCCTCCACTTT.

The gene calls are TRBV6-2 or TRBV6-3 and TRBJ2-7, with 7 positions matching TRBD1. Germline V lookup: CDR1 MNHEY, CDR2 SVGEGT. The CDR3 is made up of 13 amino acids. V lost 4 bases, J lost 4 bases, and 4 bases stayed unmatched. The CDR3 nucleotides read TGTGCCAGCAGTTTGACAGGGCGGTACGAGCAGTACTTC. The encoded protein is CASSLTGRYEQYF.

This chain uses TRBV2 with TRBJ1-2; maybe TRBD1 (5 bases). Trimming cost V 6 bases and J 4 bases, with 21 bases left between them. The CDR3 covers 16 residues. Germline V CDR1 and CDR2: SNHLY, FYNNEI. The CDR3 sequence is CASRDARTGTVYGYTF. For the CDR3, the DNA is TGTGCCAGCAGGGACGCCCGAACCGGGACGGTCTATGGCTACACCTTC.

The chain uses TRBV12-3 or TRBV12-4 and TRBJ1-2, with D uncertain. V was cut by 3 bases and J by 4 bases, with 9 bases left in between. This CDR3 has 13 amino acids. CDR3 sequence reads: CASSLGDAYGYTF. The DNA for the CDR3 is TGTGCCAGCAGTTTGGGCGACGCCTATGGCTACACCTTC.

The chain carries TRBV9 and TRBJ1-2; D is undetermined. Germline V CDR1 and CDR2: SGDLS, YYNGEE. V was trimmed by 3 bases and J by 4 bases, leaving 19 bases between them. The CDR3 loop spans 16 amino acids. The CDR3 region is CASSAYGPHSTYGYTF. The DNA of the CDR3 is TGTGCCAGCAGCGCCTACGGGCCCCACTCTACCTATGGCTACACCTTC.

This chain connects TRBV6-2 or TRBV6-3 to TRBJ2-1, with a possible D match to TRBD1 (5 bases). V dropped 2 bases and J dropped 5 bases, with 16 bases sitting between them. Germline V lookup: CDR1 MNHEY, CDR2 SVGEGT. This CDR3 has 16 residues. CDR3 DNA: TGTGCCAGCAGTTACCCCGACAGTACGGCGAACAATGAGCAGTTCTTC. Translation: CASSYPDSTANNEQFF.

The chain has TRBV7-2 and TRBJ2-4; D gene uncertain. The CDR3 sequence is 13 residues long. CDR1 and CDR2 (germline): SGHTA, FQGNSA. Trimming pared 0 bases from V and 6 bases from J, leaving 6 bases between. This chain's CDR3 is CASSLADGNIQYF. DNA of the CDR3: TGTGCCAGCAGCTTAGCCGACGGAAACATTCAGTACTTC.

The V and J genes are TRBV19 and TRBJ1-1; perhaps TRBD1 as D (6 bases). The germline CDR1 and CDR2 sequences are LNHDA and SQIVND (reference sequence). There are 14 residues in the CDR3. V was shortened by 7 bases and J by 3 bases, with 15 bases between the two germline ends. The CDR3 reads CASTPGGKYTEAFF. DNA for the CDR3: TGTGCCAGTACCCCTGGGGGCAAGTACACTGAAGCTTTCTTT.